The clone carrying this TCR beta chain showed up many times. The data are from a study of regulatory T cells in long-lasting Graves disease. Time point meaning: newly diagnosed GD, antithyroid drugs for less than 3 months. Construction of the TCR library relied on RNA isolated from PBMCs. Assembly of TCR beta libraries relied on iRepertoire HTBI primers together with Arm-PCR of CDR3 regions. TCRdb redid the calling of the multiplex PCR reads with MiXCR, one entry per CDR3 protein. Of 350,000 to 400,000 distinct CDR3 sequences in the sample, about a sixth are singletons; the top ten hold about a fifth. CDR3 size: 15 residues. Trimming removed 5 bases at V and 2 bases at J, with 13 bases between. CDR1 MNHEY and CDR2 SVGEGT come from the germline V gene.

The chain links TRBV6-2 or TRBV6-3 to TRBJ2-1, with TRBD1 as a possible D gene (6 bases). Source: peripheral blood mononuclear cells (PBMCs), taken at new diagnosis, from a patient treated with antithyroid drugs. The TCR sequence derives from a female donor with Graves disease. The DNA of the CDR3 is TGTGCCAGCAGTGACAGGAAAGTCACCTACAATGAGCAGTTCTTC. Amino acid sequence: CASSDRKVTYNEQFF.